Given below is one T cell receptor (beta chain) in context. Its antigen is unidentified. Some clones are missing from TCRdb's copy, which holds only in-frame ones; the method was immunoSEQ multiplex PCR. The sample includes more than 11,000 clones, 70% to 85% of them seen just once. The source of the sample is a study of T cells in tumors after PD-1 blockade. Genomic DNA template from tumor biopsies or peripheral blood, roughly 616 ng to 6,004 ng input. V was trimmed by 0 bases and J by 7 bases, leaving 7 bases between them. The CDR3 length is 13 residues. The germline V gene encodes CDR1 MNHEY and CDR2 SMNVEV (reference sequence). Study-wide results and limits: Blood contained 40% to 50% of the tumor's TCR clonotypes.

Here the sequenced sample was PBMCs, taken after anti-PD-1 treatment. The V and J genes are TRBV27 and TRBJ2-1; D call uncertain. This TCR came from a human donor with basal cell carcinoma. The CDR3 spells CASSLSSENEQFF. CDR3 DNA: TGTGCCAGCAGTTTATCTTCGGAGAATGAGCAGTTCTTC.